The 26 T cell receptor beta chains given below trace back to one sample, sequenced in a study of cytotoxic CD8 clonotypes in ibrutinib-treated CLL. Profiling relied on immunoSEQ multiplex PCR, and the TCRdb table lists in-frame clones only, not all of them. This sample yields roughly 15,000 clones, of which roughly 50% are seen a single time; 30% to 35% belongs to the top ten. The source was PBMCs, collected at an approximately 23-month disease-progression time point, from a patient treated with ibrutinib. The receptors stem from a human donor with chronic lymphocytic leukemia.

In DNA, the CDR3 is TGTGCCAGCAGCTTAGCCAGCCAAAATCAGCCCCAGCATTTT. This sequence encodes CASSLASQNQPQHF. The rearrangement joins TRBV7-8 to TRBJ1-5; D not certain. Germline V CDR1 and CDR2: SGHVS, FQNEAQ. The length of the CDR3 is 14 residues. With 0 bases removed from V and 4 bases from J, the gap between germline ends came to 7 bases.

V usage is TRBV20-1 and J usage is TRBJ2-5; D unclear. Germline values: CDR1 DFQATT, CDR2 SNEGSKA (reference sequence). The V end lost 4 bases, the J end lost 7 bases, and 10 bases lay between the germline ends. The CDR3 is made up of 11 amino acids. This CDR3 reads CSANLVGTQYF. CDR3 bases: TGCAGTGCTAATCTAGTCGGGACCCAGTACTTC.

This chain connects TRBV18 to TRBJ2-5; tentative D call: TRBD2 (5 bases). The germline V gene has CDR1 KGHSH and CDR2 LQKENI. The CDR3 runs to 14 residues. Trimming cost V 6 bases and J 5 bases, with 16 bases left between them. CDR3 amino acids: CASSRPGIRETQYF. DNA for the CDR3: TGTGCCAGCTCTCGACCGGGGATAAGGGAGACCCAGTACTTC. Full variable domain (outside the CDR3, taken from reference TRBV18 and TRBJ2-5): NAGVMQNPRHLVRRRGQEARLRCSPMKGHSHVYWYRQLPEEGLKFMVYLQKENIIDESGMPKERFSAEFPKEGPSILRIQQVVRGDSAAYFCASSRPGIRETQYFGPGTRLLVL.

This clone was found a few times. The chain recombines TRBV4-1 with TRBJ1-4; D might be TRBD1 (6 bases). CDR3 length equals 14 residues. V lost 4 bases and J lost 5, with 11 bases in between. The germline gives CDR1 MGHRA, CDR2 YSYEKL. For the CDR3, the DNA is TGCGCCAGCAGCCCGAGGACAGCGAATGAAAAACTGTTTTTT. This encodes CASSPRTANEKLFF.

The J gene is TRBJ2-2, the V gene TRBV2; D is possibly TRBD1 (6 bases). CDR3 size: 14 residues. Trimming shortened V by 8 bases and J by 0 bases, and 10 bases separated the two germline ends. Germline V gives CDR1 SNHLY, CDR2 FYNNEI. The CDR3 protein is CASGDNPNTGELFF. The CDR3 coding sequence is TGTGCCAGCGGGGACAACCCGAACACCGGGGAGCTGTTTTTT.

The chain is built from TRBV18 and TRBJ1-1; a weak D match, TRBD1 (5 bases). Trimming cost V 5 bases and J 5 bases, with 15 bases left between them. The germline gives CDR1 KGHSH, CDR2 LQKENI. The length of the CDR3 is 14 residues. In DNA form, the CDR3 reads TGTGCCAGCTCAACCAGGGAGGAGGAGACTGAAGCTTTCTTT. Its protein product is CASSTREEETEAFF.

This rearrangement joins TRBV5-6 to TRBJ2-1; TRBD1 aligns across 7 bases. V dropped 4 bases and J dropped 2; count of bases not matched to a gene: 6. The CDR3 extends over 15 amino acids. The germline V gene encodes CDR1 SGHDT and CDR2 YYEEEE. CDR3 protein: CASSHPGQTYNEQFF. CDR3 in DNA: TGTGCCAGCAGCCATCCGGGACAGACCTACAATGAGCAGTTCTTC.

The chain joins TRBV7-8 to TRBJ1-1; TRBD1 might be the D (5 bases). Germline V gives CDR1 SGHVS, CDR2 FQNEAQ. Trimming cost V 5 bases and J 8 bases, with 21 bases left between them. The CDR3 runs 15 residues. CDR3 nucleotides: TGTGCCAGCAGCGTAGACGAGGGGCTTCACCGCGAAGCTTTCTTT. The encoded protein is CASSVDEGLHREAFF.

This clone was observed a few times. V is TRBV27 and J is TRBJ1-2; D unresolved. CDR3 length: 14 residues. Trimming shortened V by 4 bases and J by 4 bases, and 13 bases separated the two germline ends. Per germline, CDR1 MNHEY and CDR2 SMNVEV (reference sequence). DNA of the CDR3: TGTGCCAGCAGTTCCACCCCGCGTGGCTATGGCTACACCTTC. It translates to CASSSTPRGYGYTF.

The gene calls are TRBV7-9 and TRBJ1-1; D might be TRBD1 (5 bases). Germline CDR1 reads SEHNR; CDR2 reads FQNEAQ (reference sequence). There are 13 residues in the CDR3. V was cut by 5 bases and J by 10 bases, with 17 bases left in between. CDR3 sequence: CASSPKGHLRAFF. CDR3 nucleotide sequence: TGTGCCAGCAGCCCAAAGGGGCACCTGCGAGCTTTCTTT.

The chain is built from TRBV5-5 and TRBJ2-7, with 10 bases identical to TRBD2. The V gene's germline CDR1 is SGHKS and CDR2 YYEKEE (reference sequence). After removal of 4 bases from V and 3 bases from J, the junction contained 4 bases not matched to a gene. CDR3 size: 14 residues. CDR3 in DNA: TGTGCCAGCAGCCAACCTAGCGGGGGCTACGAGCAGTACTTC. This codes for CASSQPSGGYEQYF.

The chain couples TRBV5-4 to TRBJ2-7, with D unclear. The CDR3 sequence is 13 residues long. Trimming took 5 bases from V and 0 from J, leaving 9 bases between them. Germline CDR1 SGHNT, CDR2 YYREEE (reference sequence). The CDR3 here is CASSPDTSYEQYF. CDR3 coding DNA: TGTGCCAGCAGTCCTGACACCTCCTACGAGCAGTACTTC.

The rearrangement uses TRBV30 and TRBJ2-5, with 11 bases fitting TRBD2. The CDR3 runs to 12 residues. CDR1 and CDR2 from the germline V gene are GTSNPN and SVGIG (reference sequence). V trimming: 8 bases; J trimming: 9 bases; junction bases outside the gene matches: 8. The CDR3: CAGDPGLAAQYF. The CDR3 DNA is TGTGCCGGCGATCCGGGACTAGCGGCCCAGTACTTC.

V and J are TRBV29-1 and TRBJ2-4; tentative D call: TRBD2 (5 bases). This CDR3 spans 13 amino acids. CDR1 and CDR2 from the germline V gene are SQVTM and ANQGSEA. Trimming cost V 3 bases and J 2 bases, with 8 bases left between them. CDR3 bases: TGCAGCGTTGATCTCGGGACCAAAAACATTCAGTACTTC. This translates into CSVDLGTKNIQYF.

In its sample, this clone is medium-sized. This rearrangement joins TRBV5-1 to TRBJ2-7; D remains ambiguous. Trimming stripped 2 bases from V and 4 bases from J, with 7 bases between. CDR1 and CDR2 (germline): SGHRS, YFSETQ. The CDR3 length is 12 residues. This chain's CDR3 is CASSFLGYEQYF. CDR3 DNA: TGCGCCAGCAGCTTTCTGGGGTACGAGCAGTACTTC.

V is TRBV5-1 and J is TRBJ2-1; TRBD2 matches at 11 bases. Germline CDR1 and CDR2: SGHRS and YFSETQ. Trimming took 4 bases from V and 6 from J; bases not matched to a gene: 9. The CDR3 is 16 amino acids. The CDR3 sequence is CASSQQPGLAVNEQFF. The CDR3 region has the DNA TGCGCCAGCAGCCAACAGCCGGGACTAGCGGTCAATGAGCAGTTCTTC. Looking up the rest from reference TRBV5-1 and TRBJ2-1 gives the full variable domain: KAGVTQTPRYLIKTRGQQVTLSCSPISGHRSVSWYQQTPGQGLQFLFEYFSETQRNKGNFPGRFSGRQFSNSRSEMNVSTLELGDSALYLCASSQQPGLAVNEQFFGPGTRLTVL.

The chain joins TRBV27 to TRBJ2-5, with TRBD1 matching over 9 bases. The CDR3 totals 16 residues. The germline gives CDR1 MNHEY, CDR2 SMNVEV (reference sequence). Trimming removed 5 bases from V and 5 bases from J; junction bases left unmatched: 12. Here the CDR3 reads CASSPKTGTGRETQYF. DNA of the CDR3: TGTGCCAGCAGTCCAAAAACCGGGACAGGGAGGGAGACCCAGTACTTC.

V is TRBV5-1 and J is TRBJ2-5; D gene unclear. Trimming removed 2 bases from V and 3 bases from J, with 2 bases in between. The CDR3 runs to 11 residues. Germline CDR1 and CDR2: SGHRS and YFSETQ. The CDR3 sequence: CASSFKETQYF. CDR3 DNA: TGCGCCAGCAGCTTTAAAGAGACCCAGTACTTC.

This clone showed up just a few times. The V and J genes are TRBV4-1 and TRBJ1-2; 7 nucleotides match TRBD1. Germline CDR1 is MGHRA and CDR2 is YSYEKL. The junction had 7 bases not matched to a gene; V was cut back by 2 bases and J by 4 bases. The CDR3 extends over 15 amino acids. The CDR3 bases are TGCGCCAGCAGCCAAAACACAGGGGAAGGCTATGGCTACACCTTC. This translates into CASSQNTGEGYGYTF.

This CDR3 reads CASSDTGNQPQHF. CDR3 coding DNA: TGTGCCAGCAGCGATACAGGAAATCAGCCCCAGCATTTT. V is TRBV6-1 and J is TRBJ1-5, with D tentatively TRBD1 (5 bases). The CDR3 sequence is 13 residues long. CDR1 is MNHNS and CDR2 is SASEGT in the germline V gene. V shed 6 bases and J shed 4 bases, with 10 bases lying between them.

The rearrangement uses TRBV11-2 and TRBJ1-1, with D uncertain. The V gene lost 2 bases and the J gene lost 1 base, with 11 bases spanning the gap. The length of the CDR3 is 15 residues. CDR1 is SGHAT, CDR2 FQNNGV, per germline. The CDR3 here is CASSLHFVPNTEAFF. CDR3 in DNA: TGTGCCAGCAGCTTACACTTCGTACCGAACACTGAAGCTTTCTTT.

The genes are TRBV6-1 and TRBJ1-3; D gene uncertain. The V end was cut by 4 bases, the J end by 0 bases, with 13 bases between. The CDR3 loop spans 16 amino acids. Germline assignment: CDR1 MNHNS and CDR2 SASEGT. CDR3 in DNA: TGTGCCAGCAGTGGACTCGTCGGTCTCTCTGGAAACACCATATATTTT. Residues: CASSGLVGLSGNTIYF.

The V gene is TRBV29-1, the J gene TRBJ1-2, with D perhaps matching TRBD1 (5 bases). This CDR3 is built from 13 residues. V dropped 7 bases and J dropped 5 bases, with 17 bases sitting between them. Looked up from germline, CDR1 is SQVTM and CDR2 is ANQGSEA. The chain's CDR3 is CSAPVQGRYGYTF. The CDR3 bases are TGCAGCGCTCCGGTCCAGGGTAGATATGGCTACACCTTC.

The gene calls are TRBV18 and TRBJ1-4; D not certain. The germline CDR1 and CDR2 sequences are KGHSH and LQKENI. The ends were cut back, 5 bases at V and 11 bases at J, with 9 bases in the middle. CDR3 length equals 11 residues. The CDR3 sequence is CASSSDWKLFF. The CDR3 DNA follows: TGTGCCAGCTCATCGGACTGGAAACTGTTTTTT.

This clone was observed once. The chain employs TRBV9 and TRBJ2-3, with TRBD2 identical over 9 bases. J was trimmed by 6 bases and V by 0 bases; bases with no gene match: 11. The CDR3 has 17 residues. Germline V gene sequence: CDR1 SGDLS, CDR2 YYNGEE. The CDR3 loop is CASSVAVLAGEMDTQYF. CDR3 DNA: TGTGCCAGCAGCGTAGCTGTATTAGCGGGGGAAATGGATACGCAGTATTTT.

The chain is built from TRBV4-1 and TRBJ2-2; 10 bases are a match to TRBD2. There are 19 residues in the CDR3. CDR1 is MGHRA and CDR2 is YSYEKL in the germline V gene. The junction had 9 bases not matched to a gene; V was cut back by 0 bases and J by 2 bases. The CDR3, as DNA: TGCGCCAGCAGCCAAGAGGGGCTAGCGGGGGACATTAACACCGGGGAGCTGTTTTTT. Translation gives CASSQEGLAGDINTGELFF.